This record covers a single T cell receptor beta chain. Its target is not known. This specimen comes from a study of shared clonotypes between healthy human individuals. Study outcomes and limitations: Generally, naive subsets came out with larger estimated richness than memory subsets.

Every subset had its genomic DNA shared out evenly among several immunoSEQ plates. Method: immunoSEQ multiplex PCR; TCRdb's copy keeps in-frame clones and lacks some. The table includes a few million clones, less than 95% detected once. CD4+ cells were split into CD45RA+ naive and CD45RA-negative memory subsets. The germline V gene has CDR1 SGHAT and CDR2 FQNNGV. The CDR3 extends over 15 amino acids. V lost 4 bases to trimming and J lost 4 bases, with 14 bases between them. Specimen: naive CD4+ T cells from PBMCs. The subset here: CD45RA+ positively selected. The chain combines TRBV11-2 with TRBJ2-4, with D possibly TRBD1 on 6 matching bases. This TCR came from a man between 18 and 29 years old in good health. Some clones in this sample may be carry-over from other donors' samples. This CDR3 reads CASSWSDTGKNIQYF. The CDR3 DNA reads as TGTGCCAGCAGCTGGTCTGACACAGGGAAAAACATTCAGTACTTC.